Presented here are 13 T cell receptor beta chains from one specimen sequenced in a study of blood T cells in healthy people across ages. Next came a second PCR, run for about 7 to 12 cycles, which used a sample-barcoded 5' primer along with a J-beta primer mix. TCRdb redid the calling of the 5' RACE reads with MiXCR, one entry per CDR3 protein. The table lists almost 800,000 distinct CDR3 sequences, about 62% of them singletons. Sequencing input: blood. These receptors all stem from a man aged 25-40 years in good health.

As to this clonotype: One end of the junction varies from germline; a read error may be responsible. V gene TRBV28 combines with J gene TRBJ1-2, with TRBD1 matching over 8 bases. Germline values: CDR1 MDHEN, CDR2 SYDVKM. The CDR3 extends over 15 amino acids. CDR3 loop: CASSSQGGQALGYTF. CDR3 DNA sequence: TGTGCCAGTAGTTCCCAGGGGGGACAGGCCCTGGGCTACACCTTC.

This clonotype occurred a few times. The V and J genes are TRBV20-1 and TRBJ2-7, with D possibly being TRBD2 (6 bases). Per germline, CDR1 DFQATT and CDR2 SNEGSKA (reference sequence). The CDR3 is 14 residues long. Trimming removed 4 bases at V and 6 bases at J, with 19 bases between. CDR3 sequence (DNA): TGCAGTGCTATGCGCGGAAGCGGAGCGGGCGAGCAGTACTTC. It yields the protein CSAMRGSGAGEQYF.

The rearrangement uses TRBV6-5 and TRBJ2-7, with 7 nucleotides matching TRBD1. Germline trimming cut 5 bases from V and 4 bases from J; bases unmatched to any gene: 8. The CDR3 runs to 14 residues. Germline V gives CDR1 MNHEY, CDR2 SVGAGI. The CDR3 loop is CASSTTTGPYEQYF. DNA of the CDR3: TGTGCCAGCAGTACCACGACAGGGCCATACGAGCAGTACTTC.

The table lists this clonotype with a few counts. The J gene is TRBJ2-3, the V gene TRBV7-3; 10 bases map to TRBD2. CDR3 size: 16 residues. CDR1 is SGHTA and CDR2 is FQGTGA in the germline V gene. J gave up 5 bases and V 5 bases, and 10 bases lay outside the gene matches. The CDR3 DNA reads as TGTGCCAGCAGCAGATTAGCGGGAGGACAGGGAGATACGCAGTATTTT. Amino acids: CASSRLAGGQGDTQYF.

CDR3 DNA sequence: TGTGCCAGCAGCTTATATTCCACCGGGGAGCTGTTTTTT. Translated: CASSLYSTGELFF. The chain links TRBV11-1 to TRBJ2-2; D gene unclear. The ends were cut back, 2 bases at V and 4 bases at J, with 5 bases in the middle. This CDR3 comprises 13 residues. Germline assignment: CDR1 SGHAT and CDR2 FQDESV (reference sequence).

This clonotype was found a few times. The V gene is TRBV29-1, the J gene TRBJ2-5; no firm D call. The germline CDR1 and CDR2 sequences are SQVTM and ANQGSEA. The CDR3 sequence is 12 residues long. V was trimmed by 3 bases and J by 0 bases, leaving 5 bases between them. For the CDR3, the DNA is TGCAGCGTTGAGGGCCACCAAGAGACCCAGTACTTC. This codes for CSVEGHQETQYF. The complete variable domain, with remaining parts taken from reference TRBV29-1 and TRBJ2-5, reads SAVISQKPSRDICQRGTSLTIQCQVDSQVTMMFWYRQQPGQSLTLIATANQGSEATYESGFVIDKFPISRPNLTFSTLTVSNMSPEDSSIYLCSVEGHQETQYFGPGTRLLVL.

In DNA form, the CDR3 reads TGTGCCAGCAGCTTATTTCCGGGACTAGCGAACAATGAGCAGTTCTTC. This encodes CASSLFPGLANNEQFF. This rearrangement joins TRBV7-2 to TRBJ2-1, with 10 bases that match TRBD2. The CDR3 has 16 amino acids. CDR1 SGHTA and CDR2 FQGNSA come from the germline V gene. With 2 bases clipped from V and 5 bases from J, the junction kept 6 bases outside the gene matches. Full variable domain (missing parts from reference TRBV7-2 and TRBJ2-1): GAGVSQSPSNKVTEKGKDVELRCDPISGHTALYWYRQSLGQGLEFLIYFQGNSAPDKSGLPSDRFSAERTGGSVSTLTIQRTQQEDSAVYLCASSLFPGLANNEQFFGPGTRLTVL.

The chain employs TRBV28 and TRBJ2-7, with 9 bases fitting TRBD1. The germline CDR1 and CDR2 sequences are MDHEN and SYDVKM. The length of the CDR3 is 19 residues. J lost 7 bases, V lost 5 bases, and 24 bases had no gene match. CDR3 DNA: TGTGCCAGCAGTCCGGGACAGGGTTCATCAATCGAGCACCTCGATGAGCAGTACTTC. This sequence encodes CASSPGQGSSIEHLDEQYF.

This clonotype appeared a single time. The CDR3 DNA reads as TGTGCCAGCACCGGCAGGAAAGATGAGCAGTTCTTC. Its protein product is CASTGRKDEQFF. This chain links TRBV7-6 with TRBJ2-1; no firm D call. CDR1 is SGHVS, CDR2 FNYEAQ, per germline. V gave up 7 bases and J gave up 8 bases, with 12 bases separating them. This CDR3 is 12 amino acids long. The complete variable domain, with remaining parts taken from reference TRBV7-6 and TRBJ2-1, reads GAGVSQSPRYKVTKRGQDVALRCDPISGHVSLYWYRQALGQGPEFLTYFNYEAQQDKSGLPNDRFSAERPEGSISTLTIQRTEQRDSAMYRCASTGRKDEQFFGPGTRLTVL.

The J gene is TRBJ2-1, the V gene TRBV2; the match to TRBD1 covers 7 bases. This CDR3 contains 13 residues. V lost 4 bases and J lost 5; bases outside the gene matches: 2. The germline V gene has CDR1 SNHLY and CDR2 FYNNEI. The CDR3 nucleotides are TGTGCCAGCAGTGGACAGGGAAACAATGAGCAGTTCTTC. As protein: CASSGQGNNEQFF.

V and J are TRBV24-1 and TRBJ2-7; D uncertain. From germline, CDR1 is KGHDR and CDR2 SFDVKD. The CDR3 has 14 residues. Trimming shortened V by 2 bases and J by 4 bases, and 11 bases separated the two germline ends. The CDR3 DNA follows: TGTGCCACCAGTGATTATAAGGGTCTTTACGAGCAGTACTTC. The encoded protein is CATSDYKGLYEQYF.

This chain uses TRBV7-9 with TRBJ1-2; 9 bases are a match to TRBD1. Germline V gene lookup returns CDR1 SEHNR and CDR2 FQNEAQ (reference sequence). The trim removed 2 bases at V and 4 bases at J, leaving 17 bases unmatched. CDR3 length: 19 residues. The CDR3: CASSLIRGPIGQGSYGYTF. CDR3 coding DNA: TGTGCCAGCAGCTTAATCCGAGGTCCGATCGGACAGGGGAGCTATGGCTACACCTTC.

The chain has TRBV7-9 and TRBJ2-7; D not certain. The CDR3 covers 14 residues. Germline V gives CDR1 SEHNR, CDR2 FQNEAQ (reference sequence). V dropped 5 bases and J dropped 2 bases, with 13 bases sitting between them. The CDR3 DNA sequence: TGTGCCAGCAGCGCCGCTGGCGGAACCTACGAGCAGTACTTC. It codes for CASSAAGGTYEQYF.